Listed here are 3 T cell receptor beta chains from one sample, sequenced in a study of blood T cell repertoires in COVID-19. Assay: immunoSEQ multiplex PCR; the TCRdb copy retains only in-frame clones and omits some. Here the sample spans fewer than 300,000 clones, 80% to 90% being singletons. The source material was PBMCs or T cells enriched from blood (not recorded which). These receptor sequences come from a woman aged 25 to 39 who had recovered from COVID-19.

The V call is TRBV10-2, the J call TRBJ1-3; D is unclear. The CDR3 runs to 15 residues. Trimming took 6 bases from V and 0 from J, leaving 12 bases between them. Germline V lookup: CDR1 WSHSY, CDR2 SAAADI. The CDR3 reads CASSDSITSGNTIYF. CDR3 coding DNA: TGCGCCAGCAGCGATAGTATAACCTCTGGAAACACCATATATTTT.

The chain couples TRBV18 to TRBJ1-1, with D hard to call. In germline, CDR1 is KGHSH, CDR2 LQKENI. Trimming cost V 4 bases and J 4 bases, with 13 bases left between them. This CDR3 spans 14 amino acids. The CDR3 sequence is CASSREGGSTEAFF. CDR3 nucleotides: TGTGCCAGCTCACGGGAAGGAGGGAGCACTGAAGCTTTCTTT.

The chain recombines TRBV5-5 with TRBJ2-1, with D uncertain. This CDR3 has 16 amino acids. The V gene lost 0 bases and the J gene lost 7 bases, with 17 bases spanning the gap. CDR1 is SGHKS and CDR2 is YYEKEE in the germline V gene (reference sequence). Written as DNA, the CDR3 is TGTGCCAGCAGCTTGGTTCCTAACCCTAGGATGAATGAGCAGTTCTTC. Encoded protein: CASSLVPNPRMNEQFF.